The source of this T cell receptor beta chain is a study of CD8 T cells in Susac syndrome. Notes on the study in general: Individuals included in the TCR sequencing and HLA analysis were acknowledged by the study to be relatively few in number.

As to this clonotype: Its cognate antigen is unknown.

The CDR3 loop spans 15 amino acids. Germline V CDR1 and CDR2: LGHDT, YNNKEL (reference sequence). With 0 bases removed from V and 5 bases from J, the gap between germline ends came to 13 bases. cDNA came from roughly 0.53 to 1 ug RNA primed by random hexamers. Amplification of TCR beta CDR3 spanned 54 Vbeta and 13 Jbeta via immunoSEQ multiplex PCR. In TCRdb, the immunoSEQ multiplex PCR reads were re-called with MiXCR into one record per CDR3 protein. Of 120,000 to 150,000 distinct CDR3 sequences detected, less than 95% appear once; the ten largest clones hold roughly 0.083%. The specimen was CD4+ T cells from PBMCs. The source is a human donor in good health. The chain employs TRBV3-1 and TRBJ1-2; D is undetermined. In DNA, the CDR3 is TGTGCCAGCAGCCAAGATTGGGGAAGAGTTTATGGCTACACCTTC. It encodes CASSQDWGRVYGYTF.